This T cell receptor beta chain came from a study of response to subunit inactivated influenza vaccine. Study-wide points: The authors suggested that every seasonal influenza vaccination recruits few new T cells.

MiXCR, applied by TCRdb to the RT-PCR reads, yields one record per CDR3 protein. This table holds 500,000 to 600,000 distinct CDR3 sequences, less than 15% found once. There are 13 residues in the CDR3. The V end was cut by 6 bases, the J end by 5 bases, with 14 bases between. In germline, CDR1 is WNHNN, CDR2 SYGVQD (reference sequence). With respect to this clonotype: What it recognizes is unknown.

The rearrangement joins TRBV10-1 to TRBJ2-7; tentatively, D is TRBD1 or TRBD2 (5 bases each). The source is a man over 45 who received an inactivated influenza vaccine. The sequenced sample was PBMCs from blood, obtained about 11 days after vaccination. CDR3 sequence (DNA): TGCGCCAGCAGGGATCCCGGGGACCACGAGCAGTACTTC. It translates to CASRDPGDHEQYF.